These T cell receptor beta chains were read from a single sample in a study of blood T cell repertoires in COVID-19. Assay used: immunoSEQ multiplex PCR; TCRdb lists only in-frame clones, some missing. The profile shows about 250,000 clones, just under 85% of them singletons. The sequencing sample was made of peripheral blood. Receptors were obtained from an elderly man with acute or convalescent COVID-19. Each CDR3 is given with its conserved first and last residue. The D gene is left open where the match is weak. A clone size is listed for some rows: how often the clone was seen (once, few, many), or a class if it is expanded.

cdr3_aa: CASSPQGAATEAFF
cdr3_nt: TGTGCCAGCAGCCCACAGGGGGCGGCCACTGAAGCTTTCTTT
v_call: TRBV4-2
d_call: TRBD1
j_call: TRBJ1-1
clone_size: .

cdr3_aa: CASRTLDRELGYTF
cdr3_nt: TGTGCCAGTAGAACCCTCGACAGGGAACTTGGCTACACCTTC
v_call: TRBV19
d_call: TRBD1
j_call: TRBJ1-2
clone_size: .

cdr3_aa: CASSRKIVGDEQYF
cdr3_nt: TGTGCCAGCAGCCGCAAGATTGTAGGGGACGAGCAGTACTTC
v_call: TRBV5-6
d_call: .
j_call: TRBJ2-7
clone_size: .

cdr3_aa: CATSDFYSGSGANVLTF
cdr3_nt: TGTGCCACCAGTGATTTTTACAGTGGCTCTGGGGCCAACGTCCTGACTTTC
v_call: TRBV24-1
d_call: .
j_call: TRBJ2-6
clone_size: few

cdr3_aa: CASSYRGYAYGYTF
cdr3_nt: TGTGCCAGCAGCTACAGAGGGTACGCCTATGGCTACACCTTC
v_call: TRBV5-4
d_call: .
j_call: TRBJ1-2
clone_size: .

cdr3_aa: CASSIRGQTYEQYF
cdr3_nt: TGTGCCAGTAGTATCAGGGGACAGACCTACGAGCAGTACTTC
v_call: TRBV19
d_call: TRBD1
j_call: TRBJ2-7
clone_size: .

cdr3_aa: CASSPSKPSGNTIYF
cdr3_nt: TGTGCCAGCTCCCCCTCTAAGCCCTCTGGAAACACCATATATTTT
v_call: TRBV18
d_call: .
j_call: TRBJ1-3
clone_size: .

cdr3_aa: CASSLEAGYQPQHF
cdr3_nt: TGTGCCAGCAGCTTAGAGGCAGGGTATCAGCCCCAGCATTTT
v_call: TRBV7-8
d_call: .
j_call: TRBJ1-5
clone_size: .

cdr3_aa: CASSLATENYGYTF
cdr3_nt: TGTGCCAGCAGCTTGGCCACAGAAAACTATGGCTACACCTTC
v_call: TRBV5-5
d_call: .
j_call: TRBJ1-2
clone_size: .

cdr3_aa: CSAWVPGLDSGANVLTF
cdr3_nt: TGCAGCGCGTGGGTCCCGGGACTGGACTCTGGGGCCAACGTCCTGACTTTC
v_call: TRBV29-1
d_call: .
j_call: TRBJ2-6
clone_size: .

cdr3_aa: CATSRDTSGRFF
cdr3_nt: TGTGCCACCAGCAGAGATACTAGCGGGAGGTTCTTC
v_call: TRBV15
d_call: TRBD2
j_call: TRBJ2-1
clone_size: .

cdr3_aa: CASKVGYTGELFF
cdr3_nt: TGTGCCAGCAAAGTGGGCTACACCGGGGAGCTGTTTTTT
v_call: TRBV6-5
d_call: .
j_call: TRBJ2-2
clone_size: .

cdr3_aa: CASSTKDRGVTNEKLFF
cdr3_nt: TGTGCCAGCAGCACTAAGGACAGGGGCGTTACTAATGAAAAACTGTTTTTT
v_call: TRBV7-9
d_call: TRBD1
j_call: TRBJ1-4
clone_size: .

cdr3_aa: CASSITGGVGELFF
cdr3_nt: TGTGCCAGTAGTATAACGGGAGGGGTCGGGGAGCTGTTTTTT
v_call: TRBV19
d_call: TRBD2
j_call: TRBJ2-2
clone_size: .

cdr3_aa: CASSWDRGGTEAFF
cdr3_nt: TGTGCCAGCAGTTGGGACAGGGGGGGAACTGAAGCTTTCTTT
v_call: TRBV27
d_call: TRBD1
j_call: TRBJ1-1
clone_size: .

cdr3_aa: CASSSLSSGGARDTQYF
cdr3_nt: TGCGCCAGCAGCTCCCTGTCCAGCGGGGGGGCGAGAGATACGCAGTATTTT
v_call: TRBV5-1
d_call: TRBD2
j_call: TRBJ2-3
clone_size: once

cdr3_aa: CASSYTGTAVSGANVLTF
cdr3_nt: TGTGCCAGCAGCTACACCGGGACAGCCGTCTCTGGGGCCAACGTCCTGACTTTC
v_call: TRBV7-2
d_call: TRBD1
j_call: TRBJ2-6
clone_size: .

cdr3_aa: CASSDNRGTEAFF
cdr3_nt: TGTGCCAGCAGTGATAACAGGGGCACTGAAGCTTTCTTT
v_call: TRBV2
d_call: TRBD1
j_call: TRBJ1-1
clone_size: .

cdr3_aa: CASSTGTGYYGYTF
cdr3_nt: TGTGCCAGCAGTACCGGGACAGGGTACTATGGCTACACCTTC
v_call: TRBV28
d_call: TRBD1
j_call: TRBJ1-2
clone_size: .

cdr3_aa: CASSLAVRTSDGYTF
cdr3_nt: TGCGCCAGCAGCTTGGCCGTGAGGACTTCGGATGGCTACACCTTC
v_call: TRBV5-1
d_call: .
j_call: TRBJ1-2
clone_size: once

cdr3_aa: CASSLQGLNYGYTF
cdr3_nt: TGTGCCAGCAGCTTACAGGGTCTTAACTATGGCTACACCTTC
v_call: TRBV5-4
d_call: .
j_call: TRBJ1-2
clone_size: .

cdr3_aa: CASSLGQGYNEQFF
cdr3_nt: TGTGCCAGCAGTCTCGGACAGGGGTACAATGAGCAGTTCTTC
v_call: TRBV27
d_call: TRBD1
j_call: TRBJ2-1
clone_size: .

cdr3_aa: CASSPTGTFNQPQHF
cdr3_nt: TGTGCCAGCTCACCGACAGGGACCTTTAATCAGCCCCAGCATTTT
v_call: TRBV18
d_call: TRBD1
j_call: TRBJ1-5
clone_size: .

cdr3_aa: CASSSSLSTNYGYTF
cdr3_nt: TGTGCCAGCAGCTCCTCCCTATCGACTAACTATGGCTACACCTTC
v_call: TRBV28
d_call: .
j_call: TRBJ1-2
clone_size: .

cdr3_aa: CASGTGVGEQFF
cdr3_nt: TGTGCCAGCGGGACAGGGGTGGGTGAGCAGTTCTTC
v_call: TRBV6-4
d_call: TRBD1
j_call: TRBJ2-1
clone_size: .

cdr3_aa: CASSQDPSSGLAGGEQFF
cdr3_nt: TGTGCCAGCAGCCAAGATCCGTCTTCGGGACTAGCGGGAGGAGAGCAGTTCTTC
v_call: TRBV4-2
d_call: TRBD2
j_call: TRBJ2-1
clone_size: once

cdr3_aa: CASRGDWSSGNTIYF
cdr3_nt: TGTGCCAGCAGGGGGGACTGGAGCTCTGGAAACACCATATATTTT
v_call: TRBV6-5
d_call: .
j_call: TRBJ1-3
clone_size: .

cdr3_aa: CATRGGAPNEQFF
cdr3_nt: TGTGCCACCAGGGGGGGGGCCCCCAATGAGCAGTTCTTC
v_call: TRBV24-1
d_call: .
j_call: TRBJ2-1
clone_size: .

cdr3_aa: CAISTEPPGTGELFF
cdr3_nt: TGCGCCATTTCGACAGAACCTCCCGGCACCGGGGAGCTGTTTTTT
v_call: TRBV4-1
d_call: .
j_call: TRBJ2-2
clone_size: .

cdr3_aa: CASSPGTVPPLHF
cdr3_nt: TGTGCCAGCAGTCCCGGGACAGTACCACCCCTCCACTTT
v_call: TRBV9
d_call: TRBD1
j_call: TRBJ1-6
clone_size: .

cdr3_aa: CASSLSGGTRNEQFF
cdr3_nt: TGTGCCAGCAGCTTGTCTGGAGGGACCCGGAATGAGCAGTTCTTC
v_call: TRBV7-2
d_call: .
j_call: TRBJ2-1
clone_size: .

cdr3_aa: CAWTPKGRGGRNEQFF
cdr3_nt: TGTGCCTGGACCCCAAAAGGGCGGGGGGGCCGCAATGAGCAGTTCTTC
v_call: TRBV30
d_call: TRBD2
j_call: TRBJ2-1
clone_size: .

cdr3_aa: CASSLNSRTSNEQFF
cdr3_nt: TGTGCCAGCAGCTTAAACAGTCGGACTAGTAATGAGCAGTTCTTC
v_call: TRBV7-3
d_call: TRBD2
j_call: TRBJ2-1
clone_size: .

cdr3_aa: CASSLASGGLNEQFF
cdr3_nt: TGTGCCAGCAGTTTAGCGAGCGGGGGCCTCAATGAGCAGTTCTTC
v_call: TRBV28
d_call: TRBD2
j_call: TRBJ2-1
clone_size: .

cdr3_aa: CASSSRGQGNSGNTIYF
cdr3_nt: TGTGCCAGTAGCAGCAGGGGACAGGGAAACTCTGGAAACACCATATATTTT
v_call: TRBV19
d_call: TRBD1
j_call: TRBJ1-3
clone_size: few

cdr3_aa: CASRDTGFSYGYTF
cdr3_nt: TGTGCCAGCAGGGATACGGGGTTTAGCTATGGCTACACCTTC
v_call: TRBV6-5
d_call: .
j_call: TRBJ1-2
clone_size: .

cdr3_aa: CASSSVGDEQFF
cdr3_nt: TGTGCCAGCAGCTCAGTGGGCGATGAGCAGTTCTTC
v_call: TRBV7-9
d_call: .
j_call: TRBJ2-1
clone_size: .

cdr3_aa: CASSPMSPAGGNEQFF
cdr3_nt: TGTGCCAGCTCACCGATGTCCCCGGCAGGGGGCAATGAGCAGTTCTTC
v_call: TRBV18
d_call: TRBD1
j_call: TRBJ2-1
clone_size: .

cdr3_aa: CASSEGQISNQPQHF
cdr3_nt: TGTGCCAGCAGTGAAGGACAGATTAGCAATCAGCCCCAGCATTTT
v_call: TRBV6-1
d_call: .
j_call: TRBJ1-5
clone_size: .

cdr3_aa: CASSYLGTEETQYF
cdr3_nt: TGTGCCAGCAGCTACCTAGGGACAGAAGAGACCCAGTACTTC
v_call: TRBV5-4
d_call: TRBD1
j_call: TRBJ2-5
clone_size: once

cdr3_aa: CASSPLTGGPYGYTF
cdr3_nt: TGTGCCAGCAGCCCCCTTACAGGGGGGCCCTATGGCTACACCTTC
v_call: TRBV5-5
d_call: TRBD1
j_call: TRBJ1-2
clone_size: .

cdr3_aa: CASSEGLAGGGHEQYF
cdr3_nt: TGTGCCAGCAGTGAAGGACTAGCGGGAGGGGGCCACGAGCAGTACTTC
v_call: TRBV6-1
d_call: TRBD2
j_call: TRBJ2-7
clone_size: .

cdr3_aa: CASSLGQGETQYF
cdr3_nt: TGTGCCAGCAGTCTGGGACAGGGAGAGACCCAGTACTTC
v_call: TRBV4-2
d_call: TRBD1
j_call: TRBJ2-5
clone_size: .

cdr3_aa: CASSQELARYEQYF
cdr3_nt: TGCGCCAGCAGCCAAGAACTAGCTCGGTACGAGCAGTACTTC
v_call: TRBV4-1
d_call: .
j_call: TRBJ2-7
clone_size: few

cdr3_aa: CASSQSGLRNTEAFF
cdr3_nt: TGTGCCAGCAGCCAATCTGGACTGCGGAACACTGAAGCTTTCTTT
v_call: TRBV14
d_call: .
j_call: TRBJ1-1
clone_size: .

cdr3_aa: CASRNPRPWETQYF
cdr3_nt: TGTGCCAGCAGAAACCCGAGGCCCTGGGAGACCCAGTACTTC
v_call: TRBV7-9
d_call: .
j_call: TRBJ2-5
clone_size: .